In its sample, the clone carrying this TCR beta chain was seen a few times. This specimen comes from a study of OX40 agonist ivuxolimab in advanced cancers. Only in-frame clones appear in the TCRdb table, and some are missing; sequencing was by immunoSEQ multiplex PCR. This sample has roughly 7,000 clones, with about two thirds found just once. The CDR3 has 13 amino acids. The germline V gene has CDR1 MGHRA and CDR2 YSYEKL. V was shortened by 1 base and J by 7 bases, with 5 bases between the two germline ends. This chain connects TRBV4-1 to TRBJ1-6; no reliable D call. Sequencing used CD4+ or CD8+ T cells sorted from blood, obtained in a trial of the OX40 agonist ivuxolimab. The clonotype originates from an adult with an advanced solid tumor such as melanoma, head and neck, liver or kidney cancer. The CDR3 reads CASSQVENSPLHF. DNA for the CDR3: TGCGCCAGCAGCCAAGTCGAGAATTCACCCCTCCACTTT.